This is a list of T cell receptor beta chains from one sample in a study of blood T cell repertoires in COVID-19. Assay used: immunoSEQ multiplex PCR; TCRdb lists only in-frame clones, some missing. The sample lists some 200,000 clones; 80% to 95% were seen once. Sequenced sample: peripheral blood. Receptors were obtained from a man in his fifties or sixties with acute or convalescent COVID-19. Both conserved end residues are part of each CDR3. A D gene is named only where the DNA matches it firmly. Size is stated for part of the rows, as once, few or many counts, or as a class when the clone is expanded.

D: .; size: once; V: TRBV10-2; J: TRBJ1-3; CDR3: CASSVYGNFGNTIYF; DNA: TGCGCCAGCAGTGTGTACGGGAACTTTGGAAACACCATATATTTT
D: .; size: .; V: TRBV2; J: TRBJ1-3; CDR3: CASRGGFSGNTIYF; DNA: TGTGCCAGCAGGGGGGGGTTCTCTGGAAACACCATATATTTT
D: TRBD1; size: .; V: TRBV7-3; J: TRBJ1-6; CDR3: CASSFGTVNSPLHF; DNA: TGTGCCAGCAGCTTCGGGACAGTCAATTCACCCCTCCACTTT
D: .; size: .; V: TRBV10-2; J: TRBJ2-1; CDR3: CASSESWGRFNEQFF; DNA: TGCGCCAGCAGTGAGTCTTGGGGGCGGTTTAATGAGCAGTTCTTC
D: .; size: .; V: TRBV28; J: TRBJ2-7; CDR3: CASTRAGYEQYF; DNA: TGTGCCAGCACCCGAGCGGGCTACGAGCAGTACTTC
D: .; size: .; V: TRBV29-1; J: TRBJ2-1; CDR3: CSVDTSSYNEQFF; DNA: TGCAGCGTTGACACAAGCTCCTACAATGAGCAGTTCTTC
D: TRBD1; size: .; V: TRBV19; J: TRBJ2-7; CDR3: CASSPDRVYEQYF; DNA: TGTGCCAGTAGTCCGGACAGGGTTTACGAGCAGTACTTC
D: TRBD2; size: .; V: TRBV7-9; J: TRBJ2-2; CDR3: CASSPTSGSEFGELFF; DNA: TGTGCCAGCAGCCCTACTAGCGGGAGTGAGTTCGGGGAGCTGTTTTTT
D: TRBD1; size: few; V: TRBV6-5; J: TRBJ1-3; CDR3: CASSQGQPGNTIYF; DNA: TGTGCCAGCAGTCAGGGACAGCCTGGAAACACCATATATTTT
D: TRBD1; size: .; V: TRBV7-8; J: TRBJ2-2; CDR3: CASSQRGTGTGELFF; DNA: TGTGCCAGCAGCCAGAGAGGGACAGGGACCGGGGAGCTGTTTTTT
D: TRBD2; size: .; V: TRBV7-9; J: TRBJ2-5; CDR3: CASSLPGLAGGPGETQYF; DNA: TGTGCCAGCAGCTTACCAGGGCTAGCGGGAGGGCCGGGTGAGACCCAGTACTTC
D: TRBD1; size: .; V: TRBV6-5; J: TRBJ1-2; CDR3: CASRRVRDRNYGYTF; DNA: TGTGCCAGCAGAAGAGTCCGGGACAGGAACTATGGCTACACCTTC
D: .; size: .; V: TRBV9; J: TRBJ1-2; CDR3: CASSLPAGVDQANYGYTF; DNA: TGTGCCAGCAGCCTCCCGGCGGGGGTGGATCAAGCTAACTATGGCTACACCTTC
D: .; size: .; V: TRBV6-5; J: TRBJ2-3; CDR3: CASSPSVGTDTQYF; DNA: TGTGCCAGCAGTCCTAGTGTCGGGACAGATACGCAGTATTTT
D: TRBD1; size: .; V: TRBV6-5; J: TRBJ1-5; CDR3: CASTRQGDSNQPQHF; DNA: TGTGCCAGCACTAGACAGGGGGATAGCAATCAGCCCCAGCATTTT
D: TRBD1; size: .; V: TRBV28; J: TRBJ2-7; CDR3: CASKGTATYEQYF; DNA: TGTGCCAGCAAAGGGACAGCTACCTACGAGCAGTACTTC
D: TRBD1; size: .; V: TRBV7-8; J: TRBJ2-2; CDR3: CASSSQGANTGELFF; DNA: TGTGCCAGCAGCTCACAGGGGGCAAACACCGGGGAGCTGTTTTTT
D: TRBD1; size: .; V: TRBV28; J: TRBJ2-6; CDR3: CASRTGGAGANVLTF; DNA: TGTGCCAGCAGGACAGGGGGCGCTGGGGCCAACGTCCTGACTTTC
D: TRBD1; size: .; V: TRBV7-2; J: TRBJ2-1; CDR3: CASSTQQGNEQFF; DNA: TGTGCCAGCAGCACACAACAGGGGAATGAGCAGTTCTTC
D: .; size: .; V: TRBV7-2; J: TRBJ2-5; CDR3: CASSLTTRRSETQYF; DNA: TGTGCCAGCAGCTTAACGACTAGGAGATCGGAGACCCAGTACTTC
D: .; size: .; V: TRBV11-2; J: TRBJ2-3; CDR3: CASSLDRSDTQYF; DNA: TGTGCCAGCAGCTTAGATCGGTCGGATACGCAGTATTTT
D: .; size: .; V: TRBV27; J: TRBJ1-5; CDR3: CASSLGSNGNQPQHF; DNA: TGTGCCAGCAGTTTGGGTAGCAACGGTAATCAGCCCCAGCATTTT
D: .; size: once; V: TRBV18; J: TRBJ2-2; CDR3: CASSPLDTLNTGELFF; DNA: TGTGCCAGCTCACCACTCGACACCCTGAACACCGGGGAGCTGTTTTTT
D: TRBD2; size: .; V: TRBV5-1; J: TRBJ2-5; CDR3: CASSLVVLAGFEETQYF; DNA: TGCGCCAGCAGCTTGGTCGTTTTAGCGGGGTTCGAAGAGACCCAGTACTTC
D: .; size: .; V: TRBV20-1; J: TRBJ2-3; CDR3: CSAARDTQYF; DNA: TGCAGTGCTGCACGGGATACGCAGTATTTT
D: .; size: .; V: TRBV11-1; J: TRBJ1-1; CDR3: CASRLGHRNTEAFF; DNA: TGTGCCAGCAGGTTGGGACATAGGAACACTGAAGCTTTCTTT
D: TRBD1; size: .; V: TRBV6-1; J: TRBJ1-1; CDR3: CASSESGQGNTEAFF; DNA: TGTGCCAGCAGTGAATCGGGACAGGGTAACACTGAAGCTTTCTTT
D: .; size: .; V: TRBV30; J: TRBJ1-5; CDR3: CAWSVLGSGYNQPQHF; DNA: TGTGCCTGGAGTGTACTTGGTTCGGGTTACAATCAGCCCCAGCATTTT
D: .; size: .; V: TRBV6-5; J: TRBJ2-2; CDR3: CASANSPKELFF; DNA: TGTGCCAGCGCAAACTCGCCTAAGGAGCTGTTTTTT
D: .; size: .; V: TRBV28; J: TRBJ2-7; CDR3: CASSPRGPSFSYEQYF; DNA: TGTGCCAGCAGTCCCCGAGGGCCGAGCTTTTCCTACGAGCAGTACTTC
D: .; size: .; V: TRBV7-9; J: TRBJ1-1; CDR3: CASSQGGTEAFF; DNA: TGTGCCAGCAGCCAGGGAGGGACTGAAGCTTTCTTT
D: .; size: .; V: TRBV4-2; J: TRBJ1-2; CDR3: CASSQDTLARRAGYGYTF; DNA: TGTGCCAGCAGCCAAGATACCCTGGCCAGGAGGGCAGGGTATGGCTACACCTTC
D: TRBD2; size: .; V: TRBV10-2; J: TRBJ2-6; CDR3: CASSDWTSGGISGANVLTF; DNA: TGCGCCAGCAGTGACTGGACTAGCGGGGGGATCTCTGGGGCCAACGTCCTGACTTTC
D: .; size: .; V: TRBV6-5; J: TRBJ2-7; CDR3: CASSYSTNYEQYF; DNA: TGTGCCAGCAGTTACTCGACTAACTACGAGCAGTACTTC
D: .; size: .; V: TRBV5-4; J: TRBJ1-1; CDR3: CASSLVAGPNTEAFF; DNA: TGTGCCAGCAGCTTGGTGGCGGGACCGAACACTGAAGCTTTCTTT
D: TRBD1; size: once; V: TRBV9; J: TRBJ1-3; CDR3: CASSVSQGFSGNTIYF; DNA: TGTGCCAGCAGCGTATCACAGGGGTTCTCTGGAAACACCATATATTTT
D: .; size: .; V: TRBV11-2; J: TRBJ2-1; CDR3: CASSEGLGLEQFF; DNA: TGTGCCAGCAGCGAGGGCCTAGGACTAGAGCAGTTCTTC
D: .; size: .; V: TRBV6-2/TRBV6-3; J: TRBJ1-4; CDR3: CASSPLEAHGEKLFF; DNA: TGTGCCAGCAGTCCCCTAGAGGCCCATGGTGAAAAACTGTTTTTT
D: TRBD1; size: once; V: TRBV7-2; J: TRBJ1-1; CDR3: CASSPRQGVNTEAFF; DNA: TGTGCCAGCAGCCCCAGACAGGGGGTGAACACTGAAGCTTTCTTT
D: TRBD2; size: .; V: TRBV5-4; J: TRBJ2-1; CDR3: CASREREITYNEQFF; DNA: TGTGCCAGCAGGGAGCGGGAGATCACCTACAATGAGCAGTTCTTC
D: TRBD1; size: .; V: TRBV9; J: TRBJ1-4; CDR3: CASSARGTGNEKLFF; DNA: TGTGCCAGCAGCGCAAGGGGGACAGGTAATGAAAAACTGTTTTTT
D: .; size: .; V: TRBV9; J: TRBJ2-2; CDR3: CASSAPLDSGELFF; DNA: TGTGCCAGCAGCGCCCCCTTGGACAGCGGGGAGCTGTTTTTT
D: TRBD1; size: .; V: TRBV19; J: TRBJ2-2; CDR3: CASHRQGAGNTGELFF; DNA: TGTGCCAGTCACCGACAGGGGGCTGGGAACACCGGGGAGCTGTTTTTT
D: .; size: .; V: TRBV3-1/TRBV3-2; J: TRBJ1-4; CDR3: CASSQDTAATNEKLFF; DNA: TGTGCCAGCAGCCAAGATACAGCAGCAACTAATGAAAAACTGTTTTTT
D: TRBD2; size: once; V: TRBV9; J: TRBJ2-1; CDR3: CASSGTSGRAYNEQFF; DNA: TGTGCCAGCAGCGGGACGAGCGGGAGGGCTTACAATGAGCAGTTCTTC
D: TRBD1; size: .; V: TRBV9; J: TRBJ2-6; CDR3: CASSTRDRVGGANVLTF; DNA: TGTGCCAGCAGCACTCGGGACAGGGTAGGCGGGGCCAACGTCCTGACTTTC
D: .; size: .; V: TRBV5-4; J: TRBJ2-3; CDR3: CASSFKQGQTDTQYF; DNA: TGTGCCAGCAGCTTTAAGCAGGGCCAAACAGATACGCAGTATTTT
D: TRBD1; size: .; V: TRBV6-5; J: TRBJ2-1; CDR3: CASRGTGRIEQFF; DNA: TGTGCCAGCAGGGGGACAGGGCGTATTGAGCAGTTCTTC
D: .; size: .; V: TRBV6-2/TRBV6-3; J: TRBJ1-5; CDR3: CASSPLFRGNGQPQHF; DNA: TGTGCCAGCAGCCCACTTTTCCGGGGGAATGGGCAGCCCCAGCATTTT
D: .; size: .; V: TRBV19; J: TRBJ2-7; CDR3: CASSITGTYEQYF; DNA: TGTGCCAGTAGTATTACCGGGACCTACGAGCAGTACTTC
D: .; size: .; V: TRBV19; J: TRBJ1-6; CDR3: CASSFLARVNYNSPLHF; DNA: TGTGCCAGTAGTTTCTTGGCGCGGGTCAACTATAATTCACCCCTCCACTTT
D: TRBD2; size: .; V: TRBV19; J: TRBJ2-5; CDR3: CASSIDWELAGDQETQYF; DNA: TGTGCCAGTAGTATAGATTGGGAACTAGCGGGGGACCAAGAGACCCAGTACTTC
D: TRBD1; size: .; V: TRBV6-2/TRBV6-3; J: TRBJ1-2; CDR3: CASSYSIGQGANYGYTF; DNA: TGTGCCAGCAGTTACTCGATTGGACAGGGGGCTAACTATGGCTACACCTTC
D: .; size: .; V: TRBV20-1; J: TRBJ1-6; CDR3: CSASKPPGNSPLHF; DNA: TGCAGTGCTAGTAAACCCCCGGGTAATTCACCCCTCCACTTT
D: .; size: .; V: TRBV4-2; J: TRBJ2-3; CDR3: CASSQGEYTDTQYF; DNA: TGTGCCAGCAGCCAAGGGGAGTACACAGATACGCAGTATTTT
D: .; size: .; V: TRBV30; J: TRBJ1-3; CDR3: CAGDARDTIYF; DNA: TGTGCCGGAGACGCCAGGGACACCATATATTTT
D: .; size: .; V: TRBV12-3/TRBV12-4; J: TRBJ1-5; CDR3: CASSLSGSQPQHF; DNA: TGTGCCAGCAGTTTATCTGGCAGTCAGCCCCAGCATTTT
D: TRBD1; size: once; V: TRBV7-8; J: TRBJ2-1; CDR3: CASSLVFQGAYNEQFF; DNA: TGTGCCAGCAGCTTAGTCTTCCAGGGGGCGTACAATGAGCAGTTCTTC
D: TRBD1; size: .; V: TRBV7-9; J: TRBJ2-7; CDR3: CASSSSPGTAYEQYF; DNA: TGTGCCAGCAGCTCCTCCCCCGGGACAGCCTACGAGCAGTACTTC
D: TRBD1; size: .; V: TRBV18; J: TRBJ2-5; CDR3: CASSPGTAQETQYF; DNA: TGTGCCAGCTCACCCGGGACAGCCCAAGAGACCCAGTACTTC